This T cell receptor beta chain was sequenced for a study of cytomegalovirus exposure and HLA in healthy donors. The CDR3 contains 12 residues. In germline, CDR1 is GTSNPN, CDR2 SVGIG (reference sequence). The PCR made use of 60 Vbeta and 13 Jbeta primers. Sequenced by immunoSEQ multiplex PCR; TCRdb stores in-frame clones only, minus some. The sample records 70,000 to 100,000 clones, approximately 69% being singletons. V gene TRBV30 combines with J gene TRBJ2-5; D uncertain. The DNA end favors TRBJ2-7, so the J call may be wrong. The sequenced sample consisted of PBMCs. The clonotype originates from a woman in her forties or fifties in good health and CMV-seropositive. CDR3 sequence reads: CAWSTPLGEQYF. As DNA, the CDR3 is TGTGCCTGGAGTACACCCCTGGGCGAGCAGTACTTC.